The 29 T cell receptor beta chains below come from one sample, sequenced in a study of shared clonotypes between healthy human individuals. Cells designated naive CD8 were CD45RO-negative and were positively selected for CCR7, with terminally differentiated effector memory CD45RA+ cells excluded. Some clones are missing from TCRdb's copy, which holds only in-frame ones; the method was immunoSEQ multiplex PCR. The sample yields more than 2 million clones, about 95% seen once. Sequencing input: naive CD8+ T cells sorted from blood. The origin of the receptors is a young man in good health.

The rearrangement links TRBV19 to TRBJ1-5, with TRBD1 identical over 8 bases. The CDR3 spans 16 residues. Germline V gives CDR1 LNHDA, CDR2 SQIVND (reference sequence). V was clipped by 6 bases and J by 6 bases; unmatched bases: 13. CDR3 nucleotide sequence: TGTGCCAGTAGAGATCCGGGACAGGCATCACTTCAGCCCCAGCATTTT. Protein product: CASRDPGQASLQPQHF.

The rearrangement links TRBV6-5 to TRBJ2-5; TRBD1 matches 9 bases. Germline CDR1 MNHEY, CDR2 SVGAGI. V was pared by 6 bases and J by 5 bases, with 10 bases of the junction left unmatched. The CDR3 has 15 residues. The CDR3 sequence: CASRAGTGNGETQYF. CDR3 nucleotide sequence: TGTGCCAGCAGAGCGGGGACAGGGAATGGGGAGACCCAGTACTTC.

The chain joins TRBV11-3 to TRBJ2-5; D unclear. The length of the CDR3 is 13 residues. Germline CDR1 reads SGHNT; CDR2 reads YENEEA. V lost 5 bases to trimming and J lost 5 bases, with 12 bases between them. The DNA of the CDR3 is TGTGCCAGCAGCAACTACTACGGGGAGACCCAGTACTTC. It yields the protein CASSNYYGETQYF. Complete variable domain (other parts from reference TRBV11-3 and TRBJ2-5): EAGVVQSPRYKIIEKKQPVAFWCNPISGHNTLYWYLQNLGQGPELLIRYENEEAVDDSQLPKDRFSAERLKGVDSTLKIQPAELGDSAVYLCASSNYYGETQYFGPGTRLLVL.

This chain joins TRBV7-9 and TRBJ2-7, with D possibly matching TRBD2 (5 bases). Germline V gene lookup returns CDR1 SEHNR and CDR2 FQNEAQ (reference sequence). CDR3 length equals 16 residues. V shed 2 bases and J shed 5 bases, with 19 bases lying between them. Written as DNA, the CDR3 is TGTGCCAGCAGCTTATCTCGCGGGCAAGAGATCCACGAGCAGTACTTC. Protein: CASSLSRGQEIHEQYF.

The chain couples TRBV18 to TRBJ1-4; a possible D gene is TRBD1 (5 bases). V was shortened by 3 bases and J by 3 bases, with 11 bases between the two germline ends. The V gene's germline CDR1 is KGHSH and CDR2 LQKENI. The CDR3 is 15 amino acids. The CDR3 region is CASSPGDLSNEKLFF. Written as DNA, the CDR3 is TGTGCCAGCTCACCGGGGGACCTATCTAATGAAAAACTGTTTTTT.

V usage is TRBV6-5 and J usage is TRBJ2-7; possibly TRBD1 or TRBD2 for D (5 bases each). The ends were cut back, 0 bases at V and 2 bases at J, with 14 bases in the middle. Germline assignment: CDR1 MNHEY and CDR2 SVGAGI. The CDR3 is 16 amino acids. The CDR3 DNA reads TGTGCCAGCAGTTACTCGTTAGGGGACGAACCCTACGAGCAGTACTTC. Protein: CASSYSLGDEPYEQYF.

This rearrangement joins TRBV4-1 to TRBJ1-2; 7 bases line up with TRBD1. Germline loops: CDR1 MGHRA, CDR2 YSYEKL. This CDR3 is 16 amino acids long. J lost 4 bases, V lost 0 bases, and 8 bases had no gene match. CDR3 DNA sequence: TGCGCCAGCAGCCAAGAAGGGGGCGAGGGTGGCTATGGCTACACCTTC. Its protein is CASSQEGGEGGYGYTF.

V gene TRBV5-4 combines with J gene TRBJ1-1; D gene uncertain. Deletions cut 0 bases from V and 4 bases from J, with 10 bases between. Germline V CDR1 and CDR2: SGHNT, YYREEE (reference sequence). The CDR3 sequence is 14 residues long. This chain's CDR3 is CASSLAWGGTEAFF. The CDR3 region has the DNA TGTGCCAGCAGCTTGGCCTGGGGAGGCACTGAAGCTTTCTTT.

The chain recombines TRBV7-9 with TRBJ2-7, with a possible D match to TRBD2 (5 bases). CDR1 and CDR2 from the germline V gene are SEHNR and FQNEAQ (reference sequence). The CDR3 consists of 14 residues. The V end lost 1 base, the J end lost 7 bases, and 14 bases lay between the germline ends. The CDR3 sequence is CASSLGESGGEQYF. In DNA, the CDR3 is TGTGCCAGCAGCTTAGGGGAATCAGGAGGAGAGCAGTACTTC. The whole variable domain, remainder taken from reference TRBV7-9 and TRBJ2-7, is DTGVSQNPRHKITKRGQNVTFRCDPISEHNRLYWYRQTLGQGPEFLTYFQNEAQLEKSRLLSDRFSAERPKGSFSTLEIQRTEQGDSAMYLCASSLGESGGEQYFGPGTRLTVT.

The rearrangement joins TRBV11-2 to TRBJ1-6; no reliable D call. This CDR3 has 17 residues. V was trimmed by 1 base and J by 7 bases, leaving 17 bases between them. Per germline, CDR1 SGHAT and CDR2 FQNNGV. This CDR3 reads CASSLVRAVVGNSPLHF. CDR3 coding DNA: TGTGCCAGCAGCTTAGTAAGGGCTGTGGTTGGGAATTCACCCCTCCACTTT.

The chain recombines TRBV27 with TRBJ2-5; D unclear. The CDR3 covers 13 residues. Germline V gene sequence: CDR1 MNHEY, CDR2 SMNVEV (reference sequence). V lost 2 bases and J 2 bases, leaving 6 bases between the germline ends. CDR3 DNA: TGTGCCAGCAGTTTAAGCTATCAAGAGACCCAGTACTTC. Its translation: CASSLSYQETQYF.

The gene calls are TRBV27 and TRBJ2-1; 7 nucleotides match TRBD2. Germline assignment: CDR1 MNHEY and CDR2 SMNVEV (reference sequence). J lost 4 bases, V lost 5 bases, and 8 bases had no gene match. CDR3 length equals 15 residues. The CDR3 is CASSPPGGKYNEQFF. In nucleotides, the CDR3 is TGTGCCAGCAGTCCTCCGGGAGGAAAATACAATGAGCAGTTCTTC.

V gene TRBV19 combines with J gene TRBJ1-4; D gene unclear. CDR1 and CDR2 from the germline V gene are LNHDA and SQIVND (reference sequence). The CDR3 is 14 amino acids. Trimming removed 5 bases from V and 6 bases from J, with 13 bases in between. The CDR3 region is CASSLGYQHEKLFF. In DNA form, the CDR3 reads TGTGCCAGTAGTCTTGGGTATCAACATGAAAAACTGTTTTTT.

This clone appeared a single time. The chain employs TRBV2 and TRBJ2-5, with 11 bases identical to TRBD1. The CDR3 totals 15 residues. In germline, CDR1 is SNHLY, CDR2 FYNNEI. V gave up 5 bases and J gave up 5 bases; unmatched junction bases: 7. The DNA of the CDR3 is TGTGCCAGCAGTCCAGGACAGGGGGCTGGTGAGACCCAGTACTTC. Protein sequence: CASSPGQGAGETQYF.

The CDR3 DNA follows: TGTGCCAGCCCGAGGTTGGAGACTGAAGCTTTCTTT. Translation: CASPRLETEAFF. The chain employs TRBV7-9 and TRBJ1-1, with D uncertain. The length of the CDR3 is 12 residues. Trimming removed 8 bases at V and 5 bases at J, with 12 bases between. Germline CDR1 SEHNR, CDR2 FQNEAQ (reference sequence).

The genes are TRBV11-2 and TRBJ2-2; a possible D gene is TRBD2 (5 bases). Germline V gene lookup returns CDR1 SGHAT and CDR2 FQNNGV. There are 13 residues in the CDR3. The V and J ends lost 5 bases and 4 bases respectively, with 8 bases between them. This CDR3 reads CASSERSTGELFF. In nucleotides, the CDR3 is TGTGCCAGCAGCGAGCGGAGCACCGGGGAGCTGTTTTTT. Full variable domain (missing parts from reference TRBV11-2 and TRBJ2-2): EAGVAQSPRYKIIEKRQSVAFWCNPISGHATLYWYQQILGQGPKLLIQFQNNGVVDDSQLPKDRFSAERLKGVDSTLKIQPAKLEDSAVYLCASSERSTGELFFGEGSRLTVL.

V is TRBV25-1 and J is TRBJ2-1; possibly TRBD1 for D (9 bases). The CDR3 has 16 residues. The V and J ends lost 4 bases and 3 bases respectively, with 16 bases between them. Germline V gene data show CDR1 as MGHDK and CDR2 as SYGVNS. The CDR3 is CASSAGGGQGYNEQFF. CDR3 DNA sequence: TGTGCCAGCAGTGCCGGGGGGGGACAGGGCTACAATGAGCAGTTCTTC.

The V call is TRBV7-8, the J call TRBJ1-1; D not resolved. V dropped 1 base and J dropped 4 bases, with 13 bases sitting between them. CDR1 and CDR2 from the germline V gene are SGHVS and FQNEAQ. CDR3 length equals 15 residues. The CDR3 loop reads CASSLDIGLITEAFF. CDR3 bases: TGTGCCAGCAGCTTAGACATCGGGCTGATCACTGAAGCTTTCTTT.

The V gene is TRBV25-1, the J gene TRBJ1-2; D uncertain. The V gene's germline CDR1 is MGHDK and CDR2 SYGVNS. V lost 3 bases, J lost 2 bases, and 13 bases lay in between. This CDR3 is built from 15 residues. CDR3 in amino acids: CASSDSPSGNYGYTF. The CDR3 DNA follows: TGTGCCAGCAGTGACTCACCTAGTGGAAACTATGGCTACACCTTC.

This rearrangement joins TRBV2 to TRBJ1-3, with D hard to call. Trimming shortened V by 5 bases and J by 4 bases, and 12 bases separated the two germline ends. The CDR3 is 14 residues long. The germline gives CDR1 SNHLY, CDR2 FYNNEI. DNA of the CDR3: TGTGCCAGCAGTCCGGGATATGAAGGAAACACCATATATTTT. Translating gives CASSPGYEGNTIYF.

The chain carries TRBV7-9 and TRBJ2-7; 9 positions match TRBD1. The CDR3 extends over 15 amino acids. CDR1 and CDR2 (germline): SEHNR, FQNEAQ (reference sequence). Trimming removed 4 bases from V and 3 bases from J; junction bases left unmatched: 7. CDR3 nucleotide sequence: TGTGCCAGCAGCTCAAACAGGGGGCACCTCTACGAGCAGTACTTC. Translating gives CASSSNRGHLYEQYF.

V and J are TRBV5-6 and TRBJ2-3, with a weak D call TRBD2 (6 bases). Germline CDR1 SGHDT, CDR2 YYEEEE. This CDR3 contains 14 residues. Trimming removed 5 bases at V and 1 base at J, with 11 bases between. Here the CDR3 reads CASSIGGGTDTQYF. The CDR3 DNA follows: TGTGCCAGCAGTATAGGCGGGGGCACAGATACGCAGTATTTT.

CDR3 region: CASSPYEDGDRDNEQFF. The CDR3 coding sequence is TGTGCCAGTAGCCCTTACGAAGACGGGGACAGGGACAATGAGCAGTTCTTC. The chain is built from TRBV19 and TRBJ2-1, with TRBD1 matching over 9 bases. Losses at the gene ends were 6 bases for V and 5 bases for J; bases not matched to a gene: 14. Germline-derived CDR1 and CDR2 are LNHDA and SQIVND (reference sequence). The CDR3 contains 17 residues.

The rearrangement links TRBV5-6 to TRBJ2-1; 13 bases are a match to TRBD2. CDR3 length: 17 residues. Trimming cost V 1 base and J 4 bases; bases outside gene matches: 5. Germline CDR1 reads SGHDT; CDR2 reads YYEEEE. CDR3 amino acids: CASSLTSGGAIYNEQFF. The CDR3 nucleotides are TGTGCCAGCAGCTTGACTAGCGGGGGGGCCATATACAATGAGCAGTTCTTC.

The chain is built from TRBV7-2 and TRBJ2-7, with 7 bases aligning to TRBD2. The CDR3 covers 14 residues. V shed 5 bases and J 0 bases; nucleotides not matched to a gene: 4. Germline-derived CDR1 and CDR2 are SGHTA and FQGNSA. The CDR3 sequence: CASSPGRASYEQYF. For the CDR3, the DNA is TGTGCCAGCAGCCCTGGGAGGGCCTCCTACGAGCAGTACTTC.

The CDR3 DNA sequence: TGTGCCAGCAGTTCTGGGGGGGTTTATGGCTACACCTTC. Its protein product is CASSSGGVYGYTF. The V and J genes are TRBV28 and TRBJ1-2; TRBD1 is a possible D gene (5 bases). The germline V gene encodes CDR1 MDHEN and CDR2 SYDVKM. This CDR3 contains 13 residues. Trimming shortened V by 4 bases and J by 5 bases, and 11 bases separated the two germline ends.

This chain joins TRBV19 and TRBJ2-2, with D unclear. Per the germline V gene, CDR1 is LNHDA and CDR2 is SQIVND (reference sequence). This CDR3 has 14 amino acids. V was cut by 3 bases and J by 4 bases, with 9 bases left in between. DNA for the CDR3: TGTGCCAGTAGTATTTGGGGATCCACCGGGGAGCTGTTTTTT. Translated: CASSIWGSTGELFF.

Comments on this clone: Distinct nucleotide sequences in the sample also encode this CDR3. The chain recombines TRBV11-2 with TRBJ2-7; no clear D. V was trimmed by 1 base and J by 2 bases, leaving 9 bases between them. The germline gives CDR1 SGHAT, CDR2 FQNNGV. CDR3 length: 14 amino acids. CDR3 in amino acids: CASSLALGPYEQYF. CDR3 nucleotide sequence: TGTGCCAGCAGCTTAGCTTTAGGGCCCTACGAGCAGTACTTC.

The chain couples TRBV28 to TRBJ2-7; weak D call: TRBD2 (6 bases). V was clipped by 5 bases and J by 3 bases, with 11 bases between them. The CDR3 has 13 residues. CDR1 and CDR2 from the germline V gene are MDHEN and SYDVKM. In DNA form, the CDR3 reads TGTGCCAGCAGTAACCCCGGGGGCTACGAGCAGTACTTC. Encoded protein: CASSNPGGYEQYF. The entire variable domain, with the rest obtained from reference TRBV28 and TRBJ2-7, is as follows: DVKVTQSSRYLVKRTGEKVFLECVQDMDHENMFWYRQDPGLGLRLIYFSYDVKMKEKGDIPEGYSVSREKKERFSLILESASTNQTSMYLCASSNPGGYEQYFGPGTRLTVT.